The 20 T cell receptor beta chains reported below all come from one sample, sequenced in a study of T cells after yellow fever vaccination. TCRdb re-analysed the 5' RACE reads in MiXCR, keeping a single row per CDR3 protein. The table records 300,000 to 350,000 distinct CDR3 sequences, 3% to 4.5% of them present only once. The sample here was PBMCs, taken 5 days after the yellow fever booster vaccination. The origin of the receptors is a man younger than 30 who received the YFV17D yellow fever vaccine.

This sequence joins TRBV6-1 and TRBJ1-1; D perhaps matches TRBD1 (5 bases). Per germline, CDR1 MNHNS and CDR2 SASEGT. Trimming cost V 2 bases and J 5 bases, with 9 bases left between them. The CDR3 sequence is 13 residues long. The CDR3 reads CASSEIRGTEAFF. The CDR3 DNA reads as TGTGCCAGCAGTGAAATCCGGGGGACTGAAGCTTTCTTT.

This clonotype occurred many times. The gene calls are TRBV5-1 and TRBJ2-4, with 11 bases lining up with TRBD1. The CDR3 is 16 amino acids. Germline CDR1 is SGHRS and CDR2 is YFSETQ. V gave up 2 bases and J gave up 4 bases; unmatched junction bases: 5. CDR3 amino acids: CASSFGTGGRKNIQYF. CDR3 sequence (DNA): TGCGCCAGCAGCTTCGGGACAGGGGGTAGGAAAAACATTCAGTACTTC.

The chain links TRBV10-3 to TRBJ1-2, with 7 bases identical to TRBD1. The length of the CDR3 is 13 residues. Germline values: CDR1 ENHRY, CDR2 SYGVKD. Trimming removed 3 bases from V and 6 bases from J; junction bases left unmatched: 4. This CDR3 reads CAISEQGWDGYTF. The CDR3 nucleotides are TGTGCCATCAGTGAACAGGGGTGGGATGGCTACACCTTC.

In its sample, this clonotype was seen a few times. Germline and junction disagree at one end, which may indicate a read error. This sequence joins TRBV5-4 and TRBJ2-1, with D perhaps matching TRBD2 (5 bases). The CDR3 loop spans 12 amino acids. Germline V gene lookup returns CDR1 SGHNT and CDR2 YYREEE (reference sequence). CDR3 sequence: CASSERAAEPFF. CDR3 DNA sequence: TGTGCCAGCAGCGAAAGAGCGGCCGAGCCGTTCTTC.

This clonotype has ten or more counts. The chain has TRBV28 and TRBJ2-2; 9 nucleotides align to TRBD1. This CDR3 contains 16 residues. J was trimmed by 6 bases and V by 8 bases; bases with no gene match: 13. Germline-derived CDR1 and CDR2 are MDHEN and SYDVKM. CDR3 region: CASGRLQGAGAGELFF. Written as DNA, the CDR3 is TGTGCCAGCGGCCGACTACAGGGGGCGGGCGCCGGGGAGCTGTTTTTT.

This clonotype appeared a few times. J is TRBJ2-7 and V is TRBV7-9; 8 bases agree with TRBD1. The CDR3 is made up of 14 amino acids. The V and J ends lost 9 bases and 7 bases, in that order; junction bases with no gene match: 14. Germline CDR1 reads SEHNR; CDR2 reads FQNEAQ (reference sequence). This CDR3 reads CASTPGQAAREQYF. CDR3 nucleotide sequence: TGTGCCAGTACCCCGGGACAGGCGGCGCGGGAGCAGTACTTC.

The rearrangement uses TRBV11-2 and TRBJ2-3; no firm D call. CDR1 is SGHAT, CDR2 FQNNGV, per germline. Trimming shortened V by 0 bases and J by 2 bases, and 9 bases separated the two germline ends. This CDR3 is 15 amino acids long. The CDR3 here is CASSLEGRTTDTQYF. The CDR3 nucleotides read TGTGCCAGCAGCTTAGAGGGCAGGACCACAGATACGCAGTATTTT.

This clonotype has only a few counts. This chain links TRBV7-3 with TRBJ1-1; no firm D call. V was trimmed by 5 bases and J by 1 base, leaving 17 bases between them. Germline CDR1 reads SGHTA; CDR2 reads FQGTGA. The CDR3 loop spans 16 amino acids. DNA of the CDR3: TGTGCCAGCAGCCCCCAAGGGCGCCAACAGAACACTGAAGCTTTCTTT. The encoded protein is CASSPQGRQQNTEAFF.

V gene TRBV28 combines with J gene TRBJ2-7; maybe TRBD1 (6 bases). Trimming stripped 7 bases from V and 4 bases from J, with 23 bases between. This CDR3 comprises 16 residues. The V gene's germline CDR1 is MDHEN and CDR2 SYDVKM. The CDR3 DNA is TGTGCCAGCAATTCCCCTACCGCCAGCAGGGGTTACGAGCAGTACGTC. Encoded protein: CASNSPTASRGYEQYV.

This clonotype was detected many times. The chain joins TRBV7-2 to TRBJ2-1, with 11 bases fitting TRBD2. Germline CDR1 and CDR2: SGHTA and FQGNSA. Trimming at V came to 0 bases and at J to 4 bases, leaving 2 bases not matched to a gene. There are 16 residues in the CDR3. Here the CDR3 reads CASSLAASGGYNEQFF. The CDR3 region has the DNA TGTGCCAGCAGCTTAGCGGCTAGCGGGGGGTACAATGAGCAGTTCTTC.

This clonotype came up many times. The rearrangement uses TRBV5-1 and TRBJ2-3; the D gene is possibly TRBD2 (5 bases). Trimming pared 1 base from V and 1 base from J, leaving 7 bases between. Germline V gives CDR1 SGHRS, CDR2 YFSETQ. This CDR3 has 14 residues. The CDR3 region is CASSLFGGTDTQYF. CDR3 nucleotides: TGCGCCAGCAGCTTGTTCGGGGGCACAGATACGCAGTATTTT.

This clonotype was seen a few times. The chain carries TRBV6-6 and TRBJ2-6, with 8 nucleotides matching TRBD1. The CDR3 runs 16 residues. V gave up 5 bases and J gave up 4 bases; unmatched junction bases: 7. Looked up from germline, CDR1 is MNHNY and CDR2 is SVGAGI (reference sequence). The DNA for the CDR3 is TGTGCCAGCAGTCTGACAGGGGAGGACGGGGCCAACGTCCTGACTTTC. Translation gives CASSLTGEDGANVLTF.

This clonotype was observed a handful of times. The V call is TRBV5-4, the J call TRBJ2-7; D possibly corresponds to TRBD1 (6 bases). Between the trimmed V and J ends, which lost 0 bases and 0 bases, there was a span of 7 bases. This CDR3 is built from 14 residues. The germline V gene encodes CDR1 SGHNT and CDR2 YYREEE (reference sequence). CDR3 sequence: CASSLGTVSYEQYF. The CDR3 bases are TGTGCCAGCAGCTTGGGGACAGTCTCCTACGAGCAGTACTTC.

This clonotype was picked up many times. The genes are TRBV18 and TRBJ1-3; 11 nucleotides align to TRBD1. CDR3 length equals 16 residues. The germline CDR1 and CDR2 sequences are KGHSH and LQKENI. With 0 bases clipped from V and 2 bases from J, the junction kept 0 bases outside the gene matches. Written as DNA, the CDR3 is TGTGCCAGCTCACCACCGGGACAGGGGGCTGGAAACACCATATATTTT. It yields the protein CASSPPGQGAGNTIYF.

The V call is TRBV4-2, the J call TRBJ2-1; 10 nucleotides align to TRBD1. This CDR3 contains 18 residues. Germline CDR1 is LGHNA and CDR2 is YNFKEQ. Germline trimming cut 1 base from V and 4 bases from J; bases unmatched to any gene: 10. Here the CDR3 DNA reads TGTGCCAGCAGCCAAGCCCCCTCGACAGGGGGCGCGTACAATGAGCAGTTCTTC. Translated: CASSQAPSTGGAYNEQFF.

There are many counts of this clonotype. The chain combines TRBV6-2 or TRBV6-3 with TRBJ2-5, with D perhaps matching TRBD2 (6 bases). CDR3 size: 14 residues. Germline-derived CDR1 and CDR2 are MNHEY and SVGEGT. Trimming pared 5 bases from V and 5 bases from J, leaving 15 bases between. CDR3 amino acids: CASSRRGRGETQYF. The CDR3 nucleotides read TGTGCCAGCAGTCGTCGGGGGAGAGGGGAGACCCAGTACTTC.

This clonotype was picked up a small number of times. V gene TRBV3-1 combines with J gene TRBJ2-5; no clear D. CDR1 and CDR2 (germline): LGHDT, YNNKEL (reference sequence). Trimming left V 0 bases short and J 7 bases short, with 6 bases between. The CDR3 spans 12 residues. CDR3 protein: CASSQESVTQYF. In DNA, the CDR3 is TGTGCCAGCAGCCAAGAATCGGTGACCCAGTACTTC.

The CDR3 nucleotides are TGTGCCAGCAGTCCGAATCCACCGGGACAGGGACACCTCTACGAGCAGTACGTC. Its translation: CASSPNPPGQGHLYEQYV. The rearrangement links TRBV28 to TRBJ2-7, with 9 bases fitting TRBD1. Trimming removed 5 bases from V and 3 bases from J; junction bases left unmatched: 17. The germline gives CDR1 MDHEN, CDR2 SYDVKM. CDR3 length: 18 amino acids.

The J gene is TRBJ1-4, the V gene TRBV7-2; the D is unclear. Germline V gene data show CDR1 as SGHTA and CDR2 as FQGNSA. The CDR3 is made up of 14 amino acids. Trimming removed 5 bases at V and 7 bases at J, with 14 bases between. CDR3 amino acids: CASSQRTLSEKLFF. CDR3 bases: TGTGCCAGCAGCCAAAGGACTCTGTCTGAAAAACTGTTTTTT.

This clonotype has a count of ten or more. The chain carries TRBV7-8 and TRBJ2-7; 7 bases line up with TRBD2. The CDR3 contains 13 residues. The V gene's germline CDR1 is SGHVS and CDR2 FQNEAQ. The V segment lost 6 bases and the J segment 5 bases; nucleotides outside the gene matches: 7. The CDR3: CASSRLAGDEQYF. DNA for the CDR3: TGTGCCAGCAGTCGACTAGCCGGTGACGAGCAGTACTTC.